What follows is one T cell receptor (beta chain) and its context. The antigen is not known. This entry comes from a study of glioma-infiltrating T cells after dendritic cell vaccination. Amplification used 60 V beta primers and 13 J beta primers. Sequenced by immunoSEQ multiplex PCR; TCRdb stores in-frame clones only, minus some. This sample has some 100,000 clones, with more than 75% found just once. Findings of the study overall: Survival was not directly related to TCR clonality in these patients.

Only patients with spare fresh-frozen tumor and over two years of follow-up were included. The clonotype originates from a human donor with glioblastoma. The starting material was blood, obtained before dendritic cell vaccination.

The CDR3 DNA reads TGCGCCAGCAGCATAACTAGCGGGAGCTCCTACAATGAGCAGTTCTTC. It is translated as CASSITSGSSYNEQFF. V usage is TRBV5-1 and J usage is TRBJ2-1, with 11 bases fitting TRBD2. The CDR3 spans 16 residues. The V and J ends lost 4 bases and 0 bases, in that order; junction bases with no gene match: 3. Germline V gene sequence: CDR1 SGHRS, CDR2 YFSETQ.